Below are 23 T cell receptor beta chains sequenced from a single sample in a study of beta chain features in type 1 diabetes. Sequenced material consisted of expressed TCRB transcripts (all of the isolated RNA was reverse transcribed). Method: immunoSEQ multiplex PCR; TCRdb's copy keeps in-frame clones and lacks some. Seen here are almost 350,000 clones, roughly 8.8% observed once, and the top ten hold 1%. Study-level results: All four CD4+ subsets of Type 1 diabetes patients contained TCRB CDR3s that were moderately but significantly shorter.

Their recognized antigens are unknown. Sequences were obtained from central memory CD4+ T cells from blood. All receptors derive from a man aged 25-45 years with type 1 diabetes.

There are a few counts of this clone. The chain couples TRBV29-1 to TRBJ2-3, with 10 bases identical to TRBD2. CDR3 length: 14 amino acids. CDR1 and CDR2 from the germline V gene are SQVTM and ANQGSEA. V was clipped by 7 bases and J by 0 bases; unmatched bases: 4. The CDR3 coding sequence is TGCAGCGCCGGACTAGCGGCTAGCACAGATACGCAGTATTTT. Its translation is CSAGLAASTDTQYF.

This clone was detected only a few times. This chain joins TRBV7-2 and TRBJ1-1, with D possibly TRBD1 on 5 matching bases. With 5 bases removed from V and 3 bases from J, the gap between germline ends came to 19 bases. This CDR3 is built from 16 residues. Germline CDR1 and CDR2: SGHTA and FQGNSA. The CDR3 protein is CASSPRNSGAHTEAFF. As DNA, the CDR3 is TGTGCCAGCAGCCCCCGGAACTCCGGGGCCCACACTGAAGCTTTCTTT.

The genes are TRBV18 and TRBJ2-5; 7 bases agree with TRBD1. J gave up 2 bases and V 2 bases, and 8 bases lay outside the gene matches. Germline V CDR1 and CDR2: KGHSH, LQKENI. The CDR3 is 16 residues long. CDR3 loop: CASSPNSATGQETQYF. CDR3 coding DNA: TGTGCCAGCTCACCAAACTCCGCGACAGGGCAAGAGACCCAGTACTTC.

This clone was counted only a few times. V and J are TRBV5-6 and TRBJ1-2, with D hard to call. Trimming left V 3 bases short and J 0 bases short, with 15 bases between. Germline values: CDR1 SGHDT, CDR2 YYEEEE. The CDR3 loop spans 16 amino acids. The CDR3 spells CASSSSATEANYGYTF. The CDR3 coding sequence is TGTGCCAGCAGCTCTTCGGCCACGGAAGCTAACTATGGCTACACCTTC. Full variable domain (missing parts from reference TRBV5-6 and TRBJ1-2): DAGVTQSPTHLIKTRGQQVTLRCSPKSGHDTVSWYQQALGQGPQFIFQYYEEEERQRGNFPDRFSGHQFPNYSSELNVNALLLGDSALYLCASSSSATEANYGYTFGSGTRLTVV.

The chain links TRBV10-3 to TRBJ2-7; perhaps TRBD1 as D (6 bases). Germline V gene data show CDR1 as ENHRY and CDR2 as SYGVKD. This CDR3 comprises 13 residues. Deletions cut 7 bases from V and 3 bases from J, with 13 bases between. The CDR3 here is CAITDRSNYEQYF. CDR3 in DNA: TGTGCCATCACCGACAGGTCTAACTACGAGCAGTACTTC.

This clone was counted between two and nine times. The genes are TRBV4-1 and TRBJ1-2, with 9 bases identical to TRBD1. Germline CDR1 MGHRA, CDR2 YSYEKL. The length of the CDR3 is 15 residues. The V gene end was trimmed by 0 bases and the J gene end by 4 bases; junction bases not matched to a gene: 3. CDR3 sequence: CASSQEGQGFYGYTF. For the CDR3, the DNA is TGCGCCAGCAGCCAAGAGGGACAGGGCTTCTATGGCTACACCTTC.

This chain connects TRBV7-2 to TRBJ2-7; 13 nucleotides align to TRBD2. The CDR3 is 15 residues long. After removal of 4 bases from V and 6 bases from J, the junction contained 6 bases not matched to a gene. CDR1 and CDR2 from the germline V gene are SGHTA and FQGNSA. The CDR3 DNA follows: TGTGCCAGCAGCTCTGGGACTAGCGGGGCTCTCGAGCAGTACTTC. It codes for CASSSGTSGALEQYF.

This clone was observed a handful of times. The identical CDR3 is also encoded by other nucleotide sequences in the sample. The chain couples TRBV4-3 to TRBJ1-2; a possible D gene is TRBD1 (6 bases). Trimming left V 3 bases short and J 2 bases short, with 7 bases between. Germline CDR1 is LGHNA and CDR2 is YSLEER. The CDR3 extends over 13 amino acids. The CDR3 here is CASSQDRNYGYTF. DNA of the CDR3: TGCGCCAGCAGCCAGGACAGAAACTATGGCTACACCTTC.

The genes are TRBV15 and TRBJ2-3; D possibly matches TRBD1 or TRBD2 (6 bases each). The CDR3 is 16 amino acids. Germline V gives CDR1 LNHNV, CDR2 YYDKDF (reference sequence). Trimming shortened V by 2 bases and J by 5 bases, and 17 bases separated the two germline ends. The CDR3 DNA is TGTGCCACCAGCAGAACCGGGGGCCCTTCCGGAGATACGCAGTATTTT. As protein: CATSRTGGPSGDTQYF.

The chain has TRBV7-6 and TRBJ2-6; D is unclear. V lost 5 bases, J lost 2 bases, and 7 bases lay in between. The CDR3 has 14 residues. Germline CDR1 SGHVS, CDR2 FNYEAQ. The CDR3 sequence: CASSPQAGANVLTF. In DNA form, the CDR3 reads TGTGCCAGCAGCCCCCAGGCTGGGGCCAACGTCCTGACTTTC.

The rearrangement links TRBV7-2 to TRBJ2-2; 11 positions match TRBD2. With 1 base clipped from V and 6 bases from J, the junction kept 4 bases outside the gene matches. The germline V gene encodes CDR1 SGHTA and CDR2 FQGNSA. The CDR3 runs to 16 residues. DNA of the CDR3: TGTGCCAGCAGCTTAGAGAGTAGCGGGGGGGCCGGGGAGCTGTTTTTT. As protein: CASSLESSGGAGELFF.

The CDR3 DNA sequence: TGTGCCAGCTCACCAACAGAGGGAATTGCGGAGACCCAGTACTTC. It translates to CASSPTEGIAETQYF. The chain joins TRBV18 to TRBJ2-5, with TRBD2 as a possible D gene (5 bases). CDR1 is KGHSH and CDR2 is LQKENI in the germline V gene. The V and J ends lost 2 bases and 5 bases respectively, with 15 bases between them. The CDR3 loop spans 15 amino acids.

This clone was observed a handful of times. The rearrangement uses TRBV21-1 and TRBJ2-3; no check of the table's D call, TRBD1, against the DNA was made. TRBV21-1 is an annotated pseudogene. The CDR3 spans 16 residues. The CDR3 loop reads CASSFPGQGSTDTQYF. CDR3 DNA sequence: TGTGCCAGCTCATTCCCTGGACAGGGGAGCACAGATACGCAGTATTTT.

This clone has a count of ten or more. V gene TRBV2 combines with J gene TRBJ2-2; 11 nucleotides agree with TRBD2. V lost 4 bases, J lost 5 bases, and 3 bases stayed unmatched. CDR1 is SNHLY, CDR2 FYNNEI, per germline. This CDR3 has 15 amino acids. The CDR3 loop reads CASSARLAGTGELFF. CDR3 in DNA: TGTGCCAGCAGTGCTCGACTAGCGGGGACCGGGGAGCTGTTTTTT.

CDR3 DNA: TGTGCCAGCAGCCGAGGGGGTAGTTTAAGCACCACAGATACGCAGTATTTT. Protein: CASSRGGSLSTTDTQYF. This chain joins TRBV7-9 and TRBJ2-3; weak D call: TRBD1 (6 bases). There are 17 residues in the CDR3. Trimming took off 5 bases at V and 2 bases at J, with 20 bases between the two ends. The germline gives CDR1 SEHNR, CDR2 FQNEAQ (reference sequence).

At least ten counts were recorded for this clone. The V call is TRBV2, the J call TRBJ2-6; 8 positions match TRBD1. The V gene end was trimmed by 6 bases and the J gene end by 2 bases; junction bases not matched to a gene: 3. The CDR3 length is 15 residues. CDR1 is SNHLY, CDR2 FYNNEI, per germline. The CDR3 region is CASREDRAGANVLTF. The CDR3 DNA is TGTGCCAGCAGGGAGGACAGGGCTGGGGCCAACGTCCTGACTTTC. Using reference TRBV2 and TRBJ2-6 for the parts outside the CDR3, the full variable domain is EPEVTQTPSHQVTQMGQEVILRCVPISNHLYFYWYRQILGQKVEFLVSFYNNEISEKSEIFDDQFSVERPDGSNFTLKIRSTKLEDSAMYFCASREDRAGANVLTFGAGSRLTVL.

This clone showed up just a few times. The chain combines TRBV6-5 with TRBJ1-6; 9 bases are shared with TRBD1. Germline assignment: CDR1 MNHEY and CDR2 SVGAGI. CDR3 size: 16 residues. Unmatched junction bases numbered 9, after V lost 2 bases and J lost 10 bases. The CDR3 DNA follows: TGTGCCAGCAGTTACCCTAGCGGACAGGGGAAGTCACCCCTCCACTTT. It is translated as CASSYPSGQGKSPLHF.

This clone has only one observation. V usage is TRBV6-1 and J usage is TRBJ1-1; the D gene is possibly TRBD1 (6 bases). CDR1 is MNHNS and CDR2 is SASEGT in the germline V gene. CDR3 length: 14 residues. Trimming stripped 2 bases from V and 4 bases from J, with 11 bases between. CDR3: CASSEIQGRTEAFF. CDR3 sequence (DNA): TGTGCCAGCAGTGAAATACAGGGACGCACTGAAGCTTTCTTT.

The sample holds a few counts of this clone. In the same sample, other DNA sequences code for this CDR3. The chain links TRBV5-1 to TRBJ1-1; D unresolved. CDR3 size: 14 residues. Trimming pared 0 bases from V and 1 base from J, leaving 7 bases between. Per germline, CDR1 SGHRS and CDR2 YFSETQ. This chain's CDR3 is CASSLDGKNTEAFF. The CDR3 DNA follows: TGCGCCAGCAGCTTGGATGGCAAGAACACTGAAGCTTTCTTT.

This clone turned up a few times. The CDR3 loop reads CASSTSAGLVGTDTQYF. CDR3 DNA sequence: TGTGCCAGCAGCACCTCGGCGGGGCTAGTGGGGACAGATACGCAGTATTTT. V and J are TRBV11-2 and TRBJ2-3, with D perhaps matching TRBD2 (6 bases). Trimming pared 5 bases from V and 3 bases from J, leaving 21 bases between. Germline V gene data show CDR1 as SGHAT and CDR2 as FQNNGV. This CDR3 has 17 amino acids.

The V and J genes are TRBV19 and TRBJ2-7, with 8 bases matching TRBD1. The CDR3 is 13 amino acids. Losses at the gene ends were 3 bases for V and 5 bases for J; bases not matched to a gene: 3. The germline V gene encodes CDR1 LNHDA and CDR2 SQIVND (reference sequence). Written as DNA, the CDR3 is TGTGCCAGTAGTATTGCAGGGGGCCACGAGCAGTACTTC. Translated, it gives CASSIAGGHEQYF. The variable domain in full, completed from reference TRBV19 and TRBJ2-7, reads DGGITQSPKYLFRKEGQNVTLSCEQNLNHDAMYWYRQDPGQGLRLIYYSQIVNDFQKGDIAEGYSVSREKKESFPLTVTSAQKNPTAFYLCASSIAGGHEQYFGPGTRLTVT.

The rearrangement links TRBV9 to TRBJ2-1; 8 nucleotides align to TRBD1. This CDR3 comprises 15 residues. Germline loops: CDR1 SGDLS, CDR2 YYNGEE. The V gene end was trimmed by 5 bases and the J gene end by 9 bases; junction bases not matched to a gene: 13. The CDR3 nucleotides are TGTGCCAGCAGTCGACAAATGACAGGGGAGGCTGAGCAGTTCTTC. It encodes CASSRQMTGEAEQFF.

This chain links TRBV7-2 with TRBJ2-2; D is unclear. CDR3 length equals 15 residues. CDR1 and CDR2 from the germline V gene are SGHTA and FQGNSA. Trimming took 3 bases from V and 4 from J, leaving 12 bases between them. CDR3 in amino acids: CASSFFPGSTGELFF. The CDR3 DNA sequence: TGTGCCAGCAGCTTCTTCCCGGGCTCCACCGGGGAGCTGTTTTTT.